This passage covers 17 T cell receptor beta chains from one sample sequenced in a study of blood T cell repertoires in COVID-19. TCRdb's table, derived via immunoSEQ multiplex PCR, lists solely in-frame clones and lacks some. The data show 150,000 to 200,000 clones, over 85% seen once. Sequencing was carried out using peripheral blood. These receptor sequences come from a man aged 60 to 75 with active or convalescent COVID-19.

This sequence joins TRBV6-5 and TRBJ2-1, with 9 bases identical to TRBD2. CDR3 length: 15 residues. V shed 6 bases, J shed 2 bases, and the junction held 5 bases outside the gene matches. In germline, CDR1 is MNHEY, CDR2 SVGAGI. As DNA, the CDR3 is TGTGCCAGCAGCCTGGGCGGGAGGGCCTACAATGAGCAGTTCTTC. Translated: CASSLGGRAYNEQFF.

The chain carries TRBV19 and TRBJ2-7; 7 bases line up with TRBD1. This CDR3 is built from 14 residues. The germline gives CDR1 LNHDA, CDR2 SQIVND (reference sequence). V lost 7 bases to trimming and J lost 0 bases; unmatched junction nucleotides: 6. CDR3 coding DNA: TGTGCCAGTAAGAGACAGGGTGACTCCTACGAGCAGTACTTC. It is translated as CASKRQGDSYEQYF.

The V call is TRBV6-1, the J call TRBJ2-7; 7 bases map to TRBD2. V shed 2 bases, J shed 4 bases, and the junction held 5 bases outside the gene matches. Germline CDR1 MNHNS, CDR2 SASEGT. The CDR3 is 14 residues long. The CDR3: CASSEFGGGYEQYF. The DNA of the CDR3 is TGTGCCAGCAGTGAATTTGGGGGGGGGTACGAGCAGTACTTC.

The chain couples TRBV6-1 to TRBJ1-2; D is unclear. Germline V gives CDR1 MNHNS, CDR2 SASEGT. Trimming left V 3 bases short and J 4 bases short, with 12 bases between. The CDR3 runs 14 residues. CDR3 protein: CASSENGEGYGYTF. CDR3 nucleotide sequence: TGTGCCAGCAGTGAGAATGGGGAGGGCTATGGCTACACCTTC.

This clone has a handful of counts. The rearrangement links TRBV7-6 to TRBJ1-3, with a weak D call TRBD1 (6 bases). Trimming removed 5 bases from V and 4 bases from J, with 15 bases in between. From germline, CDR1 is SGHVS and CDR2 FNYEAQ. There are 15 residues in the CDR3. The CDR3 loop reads CASSGEQGPGNTIYF. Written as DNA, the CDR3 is TGTGCCAGCAGCGGGGAACAGGGCCCCGGAAACACCATATATTTT.

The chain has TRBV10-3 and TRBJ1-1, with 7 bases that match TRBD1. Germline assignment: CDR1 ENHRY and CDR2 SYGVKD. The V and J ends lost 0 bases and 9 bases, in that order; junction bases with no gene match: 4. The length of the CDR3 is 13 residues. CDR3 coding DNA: TGTGCCATCAGTGAGTCGCCGACAGGGAAAGCTTTCTTT. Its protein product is CAISESPTGKAFF.

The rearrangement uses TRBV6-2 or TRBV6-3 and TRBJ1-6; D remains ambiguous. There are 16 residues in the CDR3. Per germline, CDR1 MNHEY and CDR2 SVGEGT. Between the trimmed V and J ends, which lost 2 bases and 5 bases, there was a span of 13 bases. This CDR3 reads CASSYRIVGNNSPLHF. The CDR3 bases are TGTGCCAGCAGTTACAGGATTGTCGGGAATAATTCACCCCTCCACTTT.

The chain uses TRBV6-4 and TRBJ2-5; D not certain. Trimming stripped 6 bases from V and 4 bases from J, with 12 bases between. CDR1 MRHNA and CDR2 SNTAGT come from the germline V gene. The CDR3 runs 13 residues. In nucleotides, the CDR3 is TGTGCCAGCAGCCTGGCCTTCGTAGAGACCCAGTACTTC. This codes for CASSLAFVETQYF.

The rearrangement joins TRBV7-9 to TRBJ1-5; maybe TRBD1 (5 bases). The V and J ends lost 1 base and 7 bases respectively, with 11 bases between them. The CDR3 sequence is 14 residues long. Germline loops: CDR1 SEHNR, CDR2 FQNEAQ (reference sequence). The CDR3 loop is CASSLVAAGQPQHF. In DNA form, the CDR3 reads TGTGCCAGCAGCTTAGTGGCAGCAGGGCAGCCCCAGCATTTT.

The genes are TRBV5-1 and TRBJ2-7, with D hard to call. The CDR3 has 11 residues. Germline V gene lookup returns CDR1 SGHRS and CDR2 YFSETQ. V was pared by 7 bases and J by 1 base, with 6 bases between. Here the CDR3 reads CASQLSYEQYF. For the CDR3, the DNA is TGCGCCAGCCAACTATCCTACGAGCAGTACTTC.

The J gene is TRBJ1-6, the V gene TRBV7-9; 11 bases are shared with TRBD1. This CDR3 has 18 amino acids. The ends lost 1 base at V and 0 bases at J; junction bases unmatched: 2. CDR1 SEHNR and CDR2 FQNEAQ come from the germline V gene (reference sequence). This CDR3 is CASSLVGTGGSYNSPLHF. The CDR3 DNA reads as TGTGCCAGCAGCTTAGTAGGGACAGGGGGCTCCTATAATTCACCCCTCCACTTT.

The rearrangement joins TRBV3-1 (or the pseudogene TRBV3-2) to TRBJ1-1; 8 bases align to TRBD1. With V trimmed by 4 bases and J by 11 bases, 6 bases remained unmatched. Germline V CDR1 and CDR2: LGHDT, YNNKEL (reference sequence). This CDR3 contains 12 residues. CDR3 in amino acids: CASSPRQGRAFF. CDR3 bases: TGTGCCAGCAGCCCCCGACAGGGGAGGGCTTTCTTT.

The CDR3 DNA follows: TGCGCCAGCAGCTTCCGACTCGTAGCGGGAGGGCCTGGCAATGAGCAGTTCTTC. It codes for CASSFRLVAGGPGNEQFF. The V gene is TRBV5-1, the J gene TRBJ2-1; 11 bases fit TRBD2. The junction had 13 bases not matched to a gene; V was cut back by 2 bases and J by 6 bases. CDR3 length equals 18 residues. The V gene's germline CDR1 is SGHRS and CDR2 YFSETQ.

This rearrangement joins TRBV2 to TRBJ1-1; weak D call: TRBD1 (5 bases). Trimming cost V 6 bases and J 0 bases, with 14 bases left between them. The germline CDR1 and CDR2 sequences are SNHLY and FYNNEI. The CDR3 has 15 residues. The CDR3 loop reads CASRIGVTMNTEAFF. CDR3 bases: TGTGCCAGCAGGATAGGGGTCACTATGAACACTGAAGCTTTCTTT.

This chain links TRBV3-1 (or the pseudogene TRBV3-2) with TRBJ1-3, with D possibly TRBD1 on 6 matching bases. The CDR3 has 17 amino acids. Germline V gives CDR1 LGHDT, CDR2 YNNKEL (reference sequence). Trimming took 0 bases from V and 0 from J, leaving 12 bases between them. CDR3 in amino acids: CASSQDLGTNSGNTIYF. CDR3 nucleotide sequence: TGTGCCAGCAGCCAAGATTTAGGGACAAACTCTGGAAACACCATATATTTT.

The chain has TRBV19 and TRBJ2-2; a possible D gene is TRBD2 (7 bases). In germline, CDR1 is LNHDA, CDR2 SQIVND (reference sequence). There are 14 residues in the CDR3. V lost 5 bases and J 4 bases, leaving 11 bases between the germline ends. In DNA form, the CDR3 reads TGTGCCAGTAGTCGGGGGGCTTCCACCGGGGAGCTGTTTTTT. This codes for CASSRGASTGELFF.

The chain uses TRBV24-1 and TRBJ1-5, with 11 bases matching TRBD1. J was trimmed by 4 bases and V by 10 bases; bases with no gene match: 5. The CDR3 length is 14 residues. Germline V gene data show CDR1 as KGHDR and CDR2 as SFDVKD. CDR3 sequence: CATGDRGTNQPQHF. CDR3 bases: TGTGCCACAGGGGACAGGGGGACGAATCAGCCCCAGCATTTT.